The TCR beta chain described here comes from a study of blood T cell repertoires in COVID-19. Overall study context: Acute and convalescent COVID-19 specimens originated in the United States, Italy and Spain. T cells, B-cell-depleted T cells, or PBMCs provided the cDNA or gDNA that served as material.

Under the authors' procedure: Reference gene primers were amplified, and this amplification served to estimate nucleated cell counts. Method: immunoSEQ multiplex PCR; TCRdb's copy keeps in-frame clones and lacks some. V and J calls and clone size are those listed in that table; D and trimming were worked out from the DNA. The profile covers fewer than 55,000 clones, with about 70% appearing a single time and 8.8% taken by the ten largest. Germline V gives CDR1 SGHNT, CDR2 YYREEE (reference sequence). The CDR3 totals 18 residues. The ends lost 5 bases at V and 2 bases at J; junction bases unmatched: 15.

Sequencing was carried out using peripheral blood. The rearrangement links TRBV5-4 to TRBJ1-2; TRBD1 agrees at 10 bases. This receptor was taken from a woman in her seventies with acute or convalescent COVID-19. CDR3 sequence (DNA): TGTGCCAGCAGTCTACTAGGTGGACAGGGGGTTCGAAACTATGGCTACACCTTC. Translating gives CASSLLGGQGVRNYGYTF.